Listed below are T cell receptor beta chains from one sample, sequenced in a study of neurological immune-mediated disorders. Each CDR3 protein gets one entry after TCRdb re-called the 5' RACE reads with MiXCR. The table lists 45,000 to 65,000 distinct CDR3 sequences, roughly 7.7% of them singletons. The material sequenced was PBMCs. The origin of the receptors is a woman aged 35 to 49 in good health. Both conserved end residues are part of each CDR3. Each record gives: D gene, V gene, clone size, J gene, CDR3 DNA, CDR3 protein. D genes are given only for firm matches. Size values are once, few and many counts, or a class for expanded clones, and some rows have none.

D gene: TRBD2
V gene: TRBV12-3/TRBV12-4
clone size: NA
J gene: TRBJ2-2
CDR3 DNA: TGTGCCAGCAGTTTGACTAGCCGGAACACCGGGAAGATGTTTTTT
CDR3 protein: CASSLTSRNTGKMFF

D gene: NA
V gene: TRBV25-1
clone size: many
J gene: TRBJ2-7
CDR3 DNA: TGTGCCAGCAGTTTCCTCTCCTACGAGCAGTACTTC
CDR3 protein: CASSFLSYEQYF

D gene: NA
V gene: TRBV6-1
clone size: many
J gene: TRBJ1-4
CDR3 DNA: TGTGCCAGCAGTGAAACGGCTCTACAAGACATCGGGGAAAAACTGTTTTTT
CDR3 protein: CASSETALQDIGEKLFF

D gene: TRBD1
V gene: TRBV20-1
clone size: many
J gene: TRBJ2-3
CDR3 DNA: TGCAGTGCAAAGAGGGGACAGGGGGCAGATACGCAGTATTTT
CDR3 protein: CSAKRGQGADTQYF

D gene: NA
V gene: TRBV19
clone size: few
J gene: TRBJ1-5
CDR3 DNA: TGTGCCAGTAGTATAATTGCTAGTCAGCCCCAGCATTTT
CDR3 protein: CASSIIASQPQHF

D gene: NA
V gene: TRBV15
clone size: many
J gene: TRBJ2-1
CDR3 DNA: TGTGCCACCAGCGCGACTGGATCTGGTGAGCAGTTCTTC
CDR3 protein: CATSATGSGEQFF

D gene: NA
V gene: TRBV29-1
clone size: many
J gene: TRBJ1-1
CDR3 DNA: TGCAGCGCCGGGACTGGGAACACTGAAGCTTTCTTT
CDR3 protein: CSAGTGNTEAFF

D gene: NA
V gene: TRBV9
clone size: many
J gene: TRBJ2-2
CDR3 DNA: TGTGCCAGCAGCACTAGGGGAGCGAACACCGGGGAGCTGTTTTTT
CDR3 protein: CASSTRGANTGELFF

D gene: TRBD2
V gene: TRBV29-1
clone size: many
J gene: TRBJ2-1
CDR3 DNA: TGCAGCGTTGAATTTGGTAGCGGGAGCAATGAGCAGTTCTTC
CDR3 protein: CSVEFGSGSNEQFF

D gene: TRBD2
V gene: TRBV5-1
clone size: many
J gene: TRBJ2-2
CDR3 DNA: TGCGCCAGCAGCTTGTCTAGCGGGAGTACCGGGGAGCTGTTTTTT
CDR3 protein: CASSLSSGSTGELFF

D gene: NA
V gene: TRBV3-1
clone size: many
J gene: TRBJ2-2
CDR3 DNA: TGTGCCAGCAGCCAAGATCTTGCAGGGACCGGGGAGCTGTTTTTT
CDR3 protein: CASSQDLAGTGELFF

D gene: TRBD1
V gene: TRBV29-1
clone size: many
J gene: TRBJ1-2
CDR3 DNA: TGCAGCGTTTCAGGGACAGGGGACTATGGCTACACCTTC
CDR3 protein: CSVSGTGDYGYTF

D gene: NA
V gene: TRBV6-5
clone size: many
J gene: TRBJ1-6
CDR3 DNA: TGTGCCAGCAGTTCCAAGGCCACCTATAATTCACCCCTCCACTTT
CDR3 protein: CASSSKATYNSPLHF

D gene: NA
V gene: TRBV5-6
clone size: many
J gene: TRBJ1-6
CDR3 DNA: TGTGCCAGCAGCTGGGCGGCTGGGGCCCTCCACTTT
CDR3 protein: CASSWAAGALHF

D gene: NA
V gene: TRBV6-5
clone size: many
J gene: TRBJ1-1
CDR3 DNA: TGTGCCAGCAGTTCAGGGTCCCCGAACACTGAAGCTTTCTTT
CDR3 protein: CASSSGSPNTEAFF

D gene: TRBD2
V gene: TRBV6-4
clone size: many
J gene: TRBJ2-1
CDR3 DNA: TGTGCCTCTAGCGGGAGCTCCTACAATGAGCAGTTCTTC
CDR3 protein: CASSGSSYNEQFF

D gene: NA
V gene: TRBV12-3/TRBV12-4
clone size: few
J gene: TRBJ2-7
CDR3 DNA: TGTGCCAGCAGACGACGGGCAATGAACGAGCAGTACTTC
CDR3 protein: CASRRRAMNEQYF

D gene: NA
V gene: TRBV5-1
clone size: many
J gene: TRBJ2-1
CDR3 DNA: TGCGCCAGCAGCTTGGCTCATGACCATGAGCAGTTCTTC
CDR3 protein: CASSLAHDHEQFF

D gene: NA
V gene: TRBV20-1
clone size: many
J gene: TRBJ2-3
CDR3 DNA: TGCAGTGCTAGACCACCCCGGCGACTAGTACTATCAGATACGCAGTATTTT
CDR3 protein: CSARPPRRLVLSDTQYF

D gene: NA
V gene: TRBV6-2/TRBV6-3
clone size: few
J gene: TRBJ1-1
CDR3 DNA: TGTGCCAGCCGGTTGACTCGCATGAACACTGATGCTTTCTTT
CDR3 protein: CASRLTRMNTDAFF

D gene: NA
V gene: TRBV14
clone size: many
J gene: TRBJ2-4
CDR3 DNA: TGTGCCAGCAGCCACTCAGGCTACTTAGCCAAAAACATTCAGTACTTC
CDR3 protein: CASSHSGYLAKNIQYF

D gene: NA
V gene: TRBV5-1
clone size: many
J gene: TRBJ2-7
CDR3 DNA: TGCGCCAGCAGCTGGGGCCACGAGCAGTACTTC
CDR3 protein: CASSWGHEQYF